This TCR beta chain originates from a study of early T cells in non-severe SARS-CoV-2 infection. Study information: Whole-blood bulk RNA, unsorted, was sequenced, and chains were unpaired.

This CDR3 comprises 14 residues. Germline CDR1 SGHTA, CDR2 FQGTGA. V gave up 5 bases and J gave up 2 bases, with 13 bases separating them. This clonotype was observed at least ten times. Antigen unknown. Attachment of unique molecular identifiers to individual cDNA molecules was performed. In TCRdb, the 5' RACE reads were re-called with MiXCR into one record per CDR3 protein. The sample has some 32,000 distinct CDR3 sequences, 3% to 5% seen once. Study outcomes and limitations: The VDJdb matching leaned toward anti-spike CD8 responses and overlooked private and CD4 specificities.

This chain connects TRBV7-3 to TRBJ2-7; tentative D call: TRBD1 (6 bases). The TCR originated in an adult who was a healthcare worker with PCR-confirmed SARS-CoV-2 infection or an uninfected control (not recorded which). The material sequenced was whole blood. CDR3 region: CASSPSGDPYEQYF. Here the CDR3 DNA reads TGTGCCAGCAGCCCCTCAGGGGACCCCTACGAGCAGTACTTC.